One and the same sample provided the 31 T cell receptor beta chains below, sequenced in a study of blood T cells in healthy people across ages. Together with a sample-barcoded 5' primer, a J-beta primer mix was included in a second PCR lasting about 7 to 11 cycles. TCRdb processed the 5' RACE reads anew with MiXCR; each CDR3 protein has one entry. The sample carries more than 900,000 distinct CDR3 sequences, almost 30% recorded once. These data were also reused for a study on T cells of mothers and their children.

The sample taken for sequencing was blood. The receptors come from a middle-aged woman in good health.

This clonotype was observed a handful of times. This may stem from a read error, because a much larger clone lies one nucleotide away. This CDR3 is CASSPDRGHSSGANVPTF. The DNA of the CDR3 is TGTGCCAGCAGTCCTGACAGGGGGCATAGCTCTGGGGCCAACGTCCCGACTTTC. V is TRBV27 and J is TRBJ2-6; 10 bases match TRBD1. CDR1 and CDR2 (germline): MNHEY, SMNVEV (reference sequence). The CDR3 is 18 amino acids.

This clonotype came up a few times. The genes are TRBV27 and TRBJ1-2, with D possibly matching TRBD1 (5 bases). This CDR3 has 18 residues. The V gene's germline CDR1 is MNHEY and CDR2 SMNVEV (reference sequence). The V end was cut by 2 bases, the J end by 8 bases, with 27 bases between. The CDR3 bases are TGTGCCAGCAGTTTAATGCACCCGGGACTCCTGATTTCAGGAGGCTACACCTTC. It encodes CASSLMHPGLLISGGYTF.

The CDR3 loop is CASSRDRRPDTQYF. The CDR3 DNA is TGTGCCAGCAGTCGGGACAGGAGACCAGATACGCAGTATTTT. The gene calls are TRBV12-3 or TRBV12-4 and TRBJ2-3; 8 nucleotides line up with TRBD1. V lost 5 bases, J lost 4 bases, and 5 bases stayed unmatched. This CDR3 spans 14 amino acids.

This clonotype has only a few counts. The chain couples TRBV6-2 or TRBV6-3 to TRBJ1-4; D gene uncertain. Germline V gives CDR1 MNHEY, CDR2 SVGEGT. Trimming left V 5 bases short and J 2 bases short, with 18 bases between. This CDR3 has 17 residues. The chain's CDR3 is CASSTRPRTRTNEKLFF. DNA for the CDR3: TGTGCCAGCAGTACCCGGCCGAGGACGAGGACTAATGAAAAACTGTTTTTT.

As to this clonotype: The junction differs from germline at one of its ends, possibly a read error. This CDR3 reads CASRDGGSSCEQYF. CDR3 in DNA: TGTGCCAGCAGGGACGGGGGCTCTTCCTGCGAGCAGTACTTC. V usage is TRBV27 and J usage is TRBJ2-5, with D possibly called TRBD1 or TRBD2 (6 bases each). The J call may be incorrect, as the DNA end agrees better with TRBJ2-7. There are 14 residues in the CDR3. Germline CDR1 and CDR2: MNHEY and SMNVEV (reference sequence).

The chain combines TRBV6-6 with TRBJ1-5; 7 positions agree with TRBD1. This CDR3 spans 17 amino acids. With 6 bases clipped from V and 2 bases from J, the junction kept 13 bases outside the gene matches. CDR1 and CDR2 from the germline V gene are MNHNY and SVGAGI (reference sequence). CDR3 region: CASSYNHRGSGNQPQHF. CDR3 sequence (DNA): TGTGCCAGCAGCTATAATCACAGGGGAAGCGGCAATCAGCCCCAGCATTTT.

As to this clonotype: The conserved final phenylalanine or tryptophan is absent from the CDR3, which likely points to a read error. The CDR3 here is CASSLGANQRNTEAFC. In DNA, the CDR3 is TGTGCCAGCAGTTTAGGGGCCAACCAGAGGAACACTGAAGCTTTCTGT. The chain has TRBV12-3 or TRBV12-4 and TRBJ1-1; D gene uncertain. The CDR3 loop spans 16 amino acids. V lost 1 base and J lost 1, with 13 bases in between.

This clonotype showed up just a few times. The CDR3 DNA is TGCGCCAGCAGCTTGGGGCGGCGGGGGACGGCCTACGAGCAGTACTTC. Amino acids: CASSLGRRGTAYEQYF. The V gene is TRBV5-1, the J gene TRBJ2-7, with 7 bases matching TRBD2. CDR1 and CDR2 from the germline V gene are SGHRS and YFSETQ. The V gene end was trimmed by 0 bases and the J gene end by 2 bases; junction bases not matched to a gene: 8. The CDR3 runs to 16 residues.

This clonotype was observed a handful of times. This chain links TRBV9 with TRBJ1-2; D remains ambiguous. Germline V gene lookup returns CDR1 SGDLS and CDR2 YYNGEE. The CDR3 consists of 14 residues. Trimming cost V 4 bases and J 6 bases, with 16 bases left between them. The CDR3 DNA reads as TGTGCCAGCAGCTCTCCGGGGAGGGTCCATGGCTACACCTTC. It is translated as CASSSPGRVHGYTF.

This clonotype was seen ten or more times. CDR3 loop: CASSDGTGLMNTEAFF. CDR3 sequence (DNA): TGTGCCAGCAGTGACGGGACAGGACTTATGAACACTGAAGCTTTCTTT. The chain is built from TRBV2 and TRBJ1-1; 8 nucleotides line up with TRBD1. The CDR3 spans 16 residues. V gave up 3 bases and J gave up 0 bases; unmatched junction bases: 6. CDR1 SNHLY and CDR2 FYNNEI come from the germline V gene.

This clonotype was counted ten times or more. The chain is built from TRBV7-3 and TRBJ2-1, with 11 bases matching TRBD2. There are 18 residues in the CDR3. Looked up from germline, CDR1 is SGHTA and CDR2 is FQGTGA. Trimming at V came to 0 bases and at J to 7 bases, leaving 11 bases not matched to a gene. Written as DNA, the CDR3 is TGTGCCAGCAGCTTAACGGCGACTAGCGGGGCCCTTCAAAATGAGCAGTTCTTC. This encodes CASSLTATSGALQNEQFF.

In its sample, this clonotype was seen a few times. The chain links TRBV19 to TRBJ1-5; D is undetermined. In germline, CDR1 is LNHDA, CDR2 SQIVND (reference sequence). This CDR3 has 13 amino acids. The V end lost 7 bases, the J end lost 0 bases, and 7 bases lay between the germline ends. CDR3 amino acids: CASTQYSNQPQHF. The CDR3, as DNA: TGTGCCAGTACTCAGTATAGCAATCAGCCCCAGCATTTT.

A few counts support this clonotype. The chain combines TRBV20-1 with TRBJ1-2; no firm D call. In germline, CDR1 is DFQATT, CDR2 SNEGSKA (reference sequence). V shed 0 bases and J shed 3 bases, with 8 bases lying between them. This CDR3 contains 13 residues. The chain's CDR3 is CSAREWLDYGYTF. Here the CDR3 DNA reads TGCAGTGCTAGAGAGTGGCTGGACTATGGCTACACCTTC.

The rearrangement joins TRBV29-1 to TRBJ1-4, with D unresolved. V was pared by 3 bases and J by 7 bases, with 9 bases between. CDR1 is SQVTM and CDR2 is ANQGSEA in the germline V gene. The CDR3 covers 12 residues. The CDR3 reads CSVEGSGEKLFF. CDR3 DNA sequence: TGCAGCGTTGAGGGTTCTGGTGAAAAACTGTTTTTT.

This clonotype was detected a few times. The chain joins TRBV3-1 to TRBJ2-7, with D perhaps assigned TRBD1 or TRBD2 (5 bases each). With 2 bases removed from V and 3 bases from J, the gap between germline ends came to 14 bases. The CDR3 is 15 residues long. CDR1 is LGHDT and CDR2 is YNNKEL in the germline V gene (reference sequence). This CDR3 reads CASSQSGPGNYEQYF. In nucleotides, the CDR3 is TGTGCCAGCAGCCAATCGGGACCCGGGAACTACGAGCAGTACTTC.

V is TRBV5-6 and J is TRBJ1-1; no firm D call. The CDR3 length is 14 residues. Trimming stripped 5 bases from V and 1 base from J, with 12 bases between. The germline CDR1 and CDR2 sequences are SGHDT and YYEEEE. The CDR3 sequence: CASRARGGNTEAFF. In DNA, the CDR3 is TGTGCCAGCAGGGCTCGTGGAGGGAACACTGAAGCTTTCTTT.

This clonotype was picked up a small number of times. This chain uses TRBV24-1 with TRBJ2-7; D is unclear. The end of the DNA is better explained by TRBJ2-5, so the J call may be wrong. Germline V CDR1 and CDR2: KGHDR, SFDVKD. The CDR3 is made up of 12 amino acids. CDR3 in amino acids: CATSGFGETQYF. The CDR3 DNA follows: TGTGCCACCAGTGGTTTCGGTGAGACCCAGTACTTC.

This chain uses TRBV9 with TRBJ2-3; D is possibly TRBD2 (5 bases). Trimming removed 6 bases from V and 0 bases from J, with 14 bases in between. This CDR3 is 15 amino acids long. CDR1 and CDR2 (germline): SGDLS, YYNGEE. CDR3: CASTAGLLSTDTQYF. In DNA form, the CDR3 reads TGTGCCAGCACCGCTGGACTCCTCAGCACAGATACGCAGTATTTT.

This clonotype was seen more than once but under ten times. This sequence joins TRBV7-9 and TRBJ2-5; 9 nucleotides match TRBD1. Germline assignment: CDR1 SEHNR and CDR2 FQNEAQ (reference sequence). The CDR3 consists of 15 residues. Trimming removed 6 bases from V and 3 bases from J; junction bases left unmatched: 8. In nucleotides, the CDR3 is TGTGCCAGCAGTCTAGCACAGGGGGCCGAAGAGACCCAGTACTTC. It specifies CASSLAQGAEETQYF.

The rearrangement uses TRBV7-2 and TRBJ2-3; possibly TRBD1 for D (6 bases). The CDR3 runs 16 residues. CDR1 and CDR2 from the germline V gene are SGHTA and FQGNSA. V lost 5 bases and J 6 bases, leaving 21 bases between the germline ends. CDR3: CASSPWDMAKGDTQYF. DNA of the CDR3: TGTGCCAGCAGCCCCTGGGACATGGCGAAGGGGGATACGCAGTATTTT.

This clonotype was counted a few times. The chain combines TRBV7-9 with TRBJ1-6; the D is unclear. Trimming removed 0 bases from V and 5 bases from J, with 8 bases in between. The CDR3 extends over 15 amino acids. Germline CDR1 is SEHNR and CDR2 is FQNEAQ (reference sequence). The CDR3 reads CASSLASAHNSPLHF. Written as DNA, the CDR3 is TGTGCCAGCAGCTTAGCTTCTGCCCATAATTCACCCCTCCACTTT.

The chain has TRBV6-5 and TRBJ1-3; 8 positions agree with TRBD1. This CDR3 spans 17 amino acids. Trimming took 0 bases from V and 1 from J; bases not matched to a gene: 5. Germline assignment: CDR1 MNHEY and CDR2 SVGAGI. The CDR3 DNA is TGTGCCAGCAGTTACTCGAGCAGACAGGGGTCTGGAAACACCATATATTTT. Its translation is CASSYSSRQGSGNTIYF.

This clonotype has a handful of counts. This chain links TRBV29-1 with TRBJ1-2; D is undetermined. V lost 2 bases to trimming and J lost 2 bases, with 12 bases between them. There are 14 residues in the CDR3. From germline, CDR1 is SQVTM and CDR2 ANQGSEA. The CDR3 region is CSVESGPWNYGYTF. The CDR3 coding sequence is TGCAGCGTTGAAAGCGGGCCATGGAACTATGGCTACACCTTC.

Remarks on this clonotype: A much larger clone differs by one base, so this may be a read error. The chain recombines TRBV28 with TRBJ1-1; 8 bases line up with TRBD1. This CDR3 is built from 13 residues. CDR1 MDHEN and CDR2 SYDVKM come from the germline V gene. Unmatched junction bases numbered 5, after V lost 6 bases and J lost 5 bases. CDR3 sequence reads: CASSIQGVTEAFF. In DNA, the CDR3 is TGTGCCAGCAGCATACAGGGGGTGACTGAAGCTTTCTTT.

This sequence joins TRBV30 and TRBJ1-1, with D perhaps TRBD1 (5 bases). Germline V gene sequence: CDR1 GTSNPN, CDR2 SVGIG (reference sequence). This CDR3 has 12 amino acids. Trimming removed 2 bases from V and 4 bases from J, with 8 bases in between. In DNA, the CDR3 is TGTGCCTGGAGTTGGGGCGGCACTGAAGCTTTCTTT. Encoded protein: CAWSWGGTEAFF.

In regard to this clonotype: A junction end diverges from the germline sequence, so it may reflect a read error. The chain has TRBV5-6 and TRBJ2-5; a weak D match, TRBD2 (6 bases). Germline V gene sequence: CDR1 SGHDT, CDR2 YYEEEE. This CDR3 contains 14 residues. The CDR3 protein is CASRLEGYQETQYF. As DNA, the CDR3 is TGTGCCAGCAGGTTGGAGGGGTACCAAGAGACCCAGTACTTC.

This clonotype was detected many times. The chain couples TRBV20-1 to TRBJ2-5; possibly TRBD2 for D (5 bases). Germline loops: CDR1 DFQATT, CDR2 SNEGSKA (reference sequence). This CDR3 has 13 amino acids. Trimming removed 3 bases from V and 1 base from J, with 9 bases in between. The CDR3 nucleotides read TGCAGTGCTAGTCGGGGATCCCAAGAGACCCAGTACTTC. Amino acids: CSASRGSQETQYF.

This clonotype was counted a few times. The CDR3 DNA follows: TGTGCCAGCAGCGAGGCCAGCGGGCAGCCCCAGCATTTT. It is translated as CASSEASGQPQHF. This chain links TRBV7-9 with TRBJ1-5; D gene uncertain. This CDR3 is built from 13 residues. Trimming shortened V by 5 bases and J by 7 bases, and 12 bases separated the two germline ends. The germline gives CDR1 SEHNR, CDR2 FQNEAQ (reference sequence).

On this clonotype: A much larger clone differs by one base, so this may be a read error. V and J are TRBV6-2 or TRBV6-3 and TRBJ2-3, with 7 bases identical to TRBD1. Germline V gene sequence: CDR1 MNHEY, CDR2 SVGEGT. J lost 10 bases, V lost 5 bases, and 12 bases had no gene match. The CDR3 length is 14 residues. Here the CDR3 DNA reads TGTGCCAGCAGTACCGACAGGGTCTCCGATGCGCAGTATTTT. It is translated as CASSTDRVSDAQYF.

The J gene is TRBJ1-1, the V gene TRBV30, with 7 bases that match TRBD1. CDR3 length: 14 amino acids. Germline trimming cut 6 bases from V and 3 bases from J; bases unmatched to any gene: 10. CDR1 and CDR2 from the germline V gene are GTSNPN and SVGIG (reference sequence). CDR3 DNA: TGTGCCTGCCGGGGGGCACAGGGGTACACTGAAGCTTTCTTT. Encoded protein: CACRGAQGYTEAFF.

This chain uses TRBV2 with TRBJ2-1, with a weak D call TRBD1 (6 bases). CDR1 and CDR2 (germline): SNHLY, FYNNEI. The CDR3 is made up of 14 amino acids. Trimming took off 4 bases at V and 4 bases at J, with 11 bases between the two ends. In nucleotides, the CDR3 is TGTGCCAGCAGTGCCCCCGGACAGTACAATGAGCAGTTCTTC. Encoded protein: CASSAPGQYNEQFF.